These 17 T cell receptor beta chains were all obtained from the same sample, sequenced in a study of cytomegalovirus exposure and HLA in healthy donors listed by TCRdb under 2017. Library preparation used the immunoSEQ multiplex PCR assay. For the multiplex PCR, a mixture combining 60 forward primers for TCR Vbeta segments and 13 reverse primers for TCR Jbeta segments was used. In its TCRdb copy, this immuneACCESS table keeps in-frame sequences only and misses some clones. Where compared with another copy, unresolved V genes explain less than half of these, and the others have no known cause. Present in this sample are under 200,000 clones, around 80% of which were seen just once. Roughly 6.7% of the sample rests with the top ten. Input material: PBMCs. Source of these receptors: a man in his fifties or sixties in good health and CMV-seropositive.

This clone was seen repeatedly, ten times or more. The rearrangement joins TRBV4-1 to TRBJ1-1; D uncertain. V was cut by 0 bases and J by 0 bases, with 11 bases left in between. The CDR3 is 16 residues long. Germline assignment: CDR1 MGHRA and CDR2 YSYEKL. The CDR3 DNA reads TGCGCCAGCAGCCAAGAAATGGGCCAGTTGAACACTGAAGCTTTCTTT. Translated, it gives CASSQEMGQLNTEAFF.

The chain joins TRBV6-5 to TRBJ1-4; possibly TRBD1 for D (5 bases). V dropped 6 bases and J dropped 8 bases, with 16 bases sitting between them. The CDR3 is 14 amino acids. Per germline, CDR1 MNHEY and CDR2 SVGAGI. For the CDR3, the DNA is TGTGCCAGCAGGGGACTTAATAGCGGGGAAAAACTGTTTTTT. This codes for CASRGLNSGEKLFF.

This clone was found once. CDR3 region: CASSDPLTGSSYNEQFF. The CDR3 bases are TGTGCCAGCAGTGACCCATTGACGGGGTCCTCCTACAATGAGCAGTTCTTC. The J gene is TRBJ2-1, the V gene TRBV25-1, with D possibly being TRBD2 (5 bases). Trimming cost V 3 bases and J 0 bases, with 15 bases left between them. The CDR3 is made up of 17 amino acids. Germline V gene sequence: CDR1 MGHDK, CDR2 SYGVNS.

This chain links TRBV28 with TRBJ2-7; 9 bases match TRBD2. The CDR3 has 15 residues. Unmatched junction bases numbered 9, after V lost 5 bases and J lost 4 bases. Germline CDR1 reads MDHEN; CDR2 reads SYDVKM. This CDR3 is CASSPGTSNRYEQYV. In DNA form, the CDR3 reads TGTGCCAGCAGTCCCGGGACTAGCAATAGGTACGAGCAGTACGTC.

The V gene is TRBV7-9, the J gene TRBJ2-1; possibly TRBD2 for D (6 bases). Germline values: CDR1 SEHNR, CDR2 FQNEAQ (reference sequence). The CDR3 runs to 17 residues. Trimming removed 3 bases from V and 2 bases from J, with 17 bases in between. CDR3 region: CASSFPEGGWPYNEQFF. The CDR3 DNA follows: TGTGCCAGCAGCTTCCCGGAGGGAGGATGGCCCTACAATGAGCAGTTCTTC.

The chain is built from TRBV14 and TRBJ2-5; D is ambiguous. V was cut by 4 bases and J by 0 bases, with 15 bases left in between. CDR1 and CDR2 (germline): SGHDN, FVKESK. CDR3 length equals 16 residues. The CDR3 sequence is CASSPLVGEHQETQYF. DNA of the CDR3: TGTGCCAGCAGCCCCCTCGTGGGCGAGCACCAAGAGACCCAGTACTTC.

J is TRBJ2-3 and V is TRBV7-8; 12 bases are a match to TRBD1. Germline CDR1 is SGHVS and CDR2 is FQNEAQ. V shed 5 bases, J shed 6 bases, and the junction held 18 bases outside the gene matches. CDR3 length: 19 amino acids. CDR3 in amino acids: CASSVRDRGLLAGVDTQYF. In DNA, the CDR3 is TGTGCCAGCAGCGTCCGGGACAGGGGGCTTCTAGCGGGAGTCGATACGCAGTATTTT.

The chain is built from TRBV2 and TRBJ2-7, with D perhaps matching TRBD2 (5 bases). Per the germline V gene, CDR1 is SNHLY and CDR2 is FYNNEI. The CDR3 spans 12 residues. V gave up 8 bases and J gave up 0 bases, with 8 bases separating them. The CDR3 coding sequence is TGTGCCAGCTTGGGGAGCTCCTACGAGCAGTACTTC. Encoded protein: CASLGSSYEQYF.

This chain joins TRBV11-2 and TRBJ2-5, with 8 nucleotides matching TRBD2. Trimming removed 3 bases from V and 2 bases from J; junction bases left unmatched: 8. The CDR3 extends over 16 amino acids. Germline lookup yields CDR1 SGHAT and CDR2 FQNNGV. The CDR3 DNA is TGTGCCAGCAGCTTTCCCAAAGCGGGGGTACAAGAGACCCAGTACTTC. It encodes CASSFPKAGVQETQYF.

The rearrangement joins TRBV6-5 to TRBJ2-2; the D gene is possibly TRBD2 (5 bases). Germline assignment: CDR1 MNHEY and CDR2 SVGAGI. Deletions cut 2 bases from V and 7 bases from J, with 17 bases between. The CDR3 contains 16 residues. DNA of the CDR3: TGTGCCAGCAGTTACCTCCCGCAATCGCGGGTCGGGGAGCTGTTTTTT. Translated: CASSYLPQSRVGELFF.

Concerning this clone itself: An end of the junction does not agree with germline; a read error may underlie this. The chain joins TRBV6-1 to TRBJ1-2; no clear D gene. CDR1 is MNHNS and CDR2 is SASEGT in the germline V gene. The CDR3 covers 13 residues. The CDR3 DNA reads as TGTGCCAGCGCGGGAGAAGCGAACTCTGGCTACACCTTC. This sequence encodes CASAGEANSGYTF.

In DNA form, the CDR3 reads TGTGCCAGTCTAGCCTACAATGAGCAGTTCTTC. Translation gives CASLAYNEQFF. This sequence joins TRBV25-1 and TRBJ2-1; D ambiguous. Germline V gene lookup returns CDR1 MGHDK and CDR2 SYGVNS. Trimming removed 9 bases at V and 2 bases at J, with 5 bases between. The CDR3 spans 11 residues.

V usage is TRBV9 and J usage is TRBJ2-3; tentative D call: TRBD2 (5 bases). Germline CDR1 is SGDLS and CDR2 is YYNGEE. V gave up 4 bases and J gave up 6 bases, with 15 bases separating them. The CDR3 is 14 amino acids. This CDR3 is CASSWELNTDTQYF. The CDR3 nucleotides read TGTGCCAGCAGCTGGGAGCTTAACACCGATACGCAGTATTTT. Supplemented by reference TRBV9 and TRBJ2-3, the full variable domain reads DSGVTQTPKHLITATGQRVTLRCSPRSGDLSVYWYQQSLDQGLQFLIQYYNGEERAKGNILERFSAQQFPDLHSELNLSSLELGDSALYFCASSWELNTDTQYFGPGTRLTVL.

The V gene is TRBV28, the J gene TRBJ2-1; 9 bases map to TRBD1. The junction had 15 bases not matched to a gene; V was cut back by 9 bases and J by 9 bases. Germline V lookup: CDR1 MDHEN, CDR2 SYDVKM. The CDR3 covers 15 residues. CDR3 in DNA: TGTGCCAGTGGGGGCGGGACAGGGCCGAGGGGTGAGCAGTTCTTC. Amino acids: CASGGGTGPRGEQFF.

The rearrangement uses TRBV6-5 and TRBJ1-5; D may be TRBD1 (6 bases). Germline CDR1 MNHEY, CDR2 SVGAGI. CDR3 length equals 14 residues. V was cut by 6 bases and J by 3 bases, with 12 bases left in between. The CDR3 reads CASSPDRINQPQHF. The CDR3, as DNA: TGTGCCAGCAGCCCCGACAGGATCAATCAGCCCCAGCATTTT.

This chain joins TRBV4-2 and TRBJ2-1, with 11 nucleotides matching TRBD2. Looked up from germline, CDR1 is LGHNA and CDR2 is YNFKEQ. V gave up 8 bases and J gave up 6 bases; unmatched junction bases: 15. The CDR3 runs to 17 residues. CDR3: CASGPFMTSGKANEQFF. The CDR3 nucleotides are TGTGCCAGCGGACCCTTTATGACTAGCGGGAAGGCCAATGAGCAGTTCTTC.

CDR3 nucleotides: TGTGCCAGCAGCTTATTGGGGGGTGATGGAAACACCATATATTTT. Protein sequence: CASSLLGGDGNTIYF. V and J are TRBV7-9 and TRBJ1-3; weak D call: TRBD1 (5 bases). The germline V and J ends were trimmed by 2 bases and 3 bases, with 11 bases remaining between them. The germline V gene has CDR1 SEHNR and CDR2 FQNEAQ (reference sequence). This CDR3 has 15 residues.